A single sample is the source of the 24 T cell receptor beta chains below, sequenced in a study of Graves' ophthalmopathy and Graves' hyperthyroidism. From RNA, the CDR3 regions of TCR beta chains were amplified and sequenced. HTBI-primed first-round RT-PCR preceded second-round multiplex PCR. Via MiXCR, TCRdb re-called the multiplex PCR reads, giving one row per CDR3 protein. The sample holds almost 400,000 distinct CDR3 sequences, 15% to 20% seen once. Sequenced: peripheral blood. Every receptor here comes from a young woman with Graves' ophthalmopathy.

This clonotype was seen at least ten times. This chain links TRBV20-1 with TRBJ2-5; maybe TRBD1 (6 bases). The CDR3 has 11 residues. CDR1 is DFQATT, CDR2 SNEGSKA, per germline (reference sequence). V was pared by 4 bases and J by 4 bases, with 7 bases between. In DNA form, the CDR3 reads TGCAGTGCTATCAGGGGAGAGACCCAGTACTTC. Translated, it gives CSAIRGETQYF.

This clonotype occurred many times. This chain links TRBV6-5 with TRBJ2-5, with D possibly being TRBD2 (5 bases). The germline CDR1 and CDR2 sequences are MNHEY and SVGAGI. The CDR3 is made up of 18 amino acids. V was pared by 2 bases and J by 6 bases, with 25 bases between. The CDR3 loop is CASSYPGVAGPPLKTQYF. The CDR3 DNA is TGTGCCAGCAGTTACCCCGGCGTCGCGGGCCCTCCCTTAAAGACCCAGTACTTC.

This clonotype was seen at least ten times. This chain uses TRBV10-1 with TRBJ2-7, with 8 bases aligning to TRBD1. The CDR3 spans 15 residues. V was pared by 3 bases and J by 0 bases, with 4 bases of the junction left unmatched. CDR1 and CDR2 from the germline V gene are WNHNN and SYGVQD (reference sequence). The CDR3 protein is CASSDVGQGSYEQYF. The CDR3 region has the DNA TGCGCCAGCAGTGATGTCGGACAGGGCTCCTACGAGCAGTACTTC.

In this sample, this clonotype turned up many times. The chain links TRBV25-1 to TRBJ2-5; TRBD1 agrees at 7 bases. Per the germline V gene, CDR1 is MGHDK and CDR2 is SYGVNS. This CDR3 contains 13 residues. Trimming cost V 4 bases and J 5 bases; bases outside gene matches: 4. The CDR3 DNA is TGTGCCAGCAGTGTAACAGGGGCTGAGACCCAGTACTTC. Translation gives CASSVTGAETQYF.

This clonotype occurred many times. The CDR3 nucleotides are TGTGCCAGTCGGTACCGGGACAGGGCCTATGGCTACACCTTC. Translating it yields CASRYRDRAYGYTF. The genes are TRBV19 and TRBJ1-2, with 9 bases matching TRBD1. The CDR3 length is 14 residues. The ends lost 8 bases at V and 4 bases at J; junction bases unmatched: 8. Germline V gives CDR1 LNHDA, CDR2 SQIVND (reference sequence).

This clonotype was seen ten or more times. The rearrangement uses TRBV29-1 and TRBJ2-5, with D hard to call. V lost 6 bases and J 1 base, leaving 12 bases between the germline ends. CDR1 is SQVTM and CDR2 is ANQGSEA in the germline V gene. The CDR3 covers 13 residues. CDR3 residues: CSVKTRAQETQYF. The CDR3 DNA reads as TGCAGCGTGAAGACTCGTGCCCAAGAGACCCAGTACTTC. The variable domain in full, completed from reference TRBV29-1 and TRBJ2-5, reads SAVISQKPSRDICQRGTSLTIQCQVDSQVTMMFWYRQQPGQSLTLIATANQGSEATYESGFVIDKFPISRPNLTFSTLTVSNMSPEDSSIYLCSVKTRAQETQYFGPGTRLLVL.

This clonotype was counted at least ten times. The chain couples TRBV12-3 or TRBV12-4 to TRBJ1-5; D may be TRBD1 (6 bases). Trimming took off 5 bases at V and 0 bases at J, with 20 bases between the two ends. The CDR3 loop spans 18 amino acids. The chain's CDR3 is CASSLYSGVLNSNQPQHF. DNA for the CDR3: TGTGCCAGCAGTCTCTATTCAGGGGTTCTCAATAGCAATCAGCCCCAGCATTTT.

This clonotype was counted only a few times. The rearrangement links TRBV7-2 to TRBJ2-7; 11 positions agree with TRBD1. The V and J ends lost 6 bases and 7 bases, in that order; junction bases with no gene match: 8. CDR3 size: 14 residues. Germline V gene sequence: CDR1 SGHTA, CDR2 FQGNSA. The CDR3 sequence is CASSSGQGAEEQYF. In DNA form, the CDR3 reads TGTGCCAGCAGTTCAGGACAGGGGGCGGAGGAGCAGTACTTC.

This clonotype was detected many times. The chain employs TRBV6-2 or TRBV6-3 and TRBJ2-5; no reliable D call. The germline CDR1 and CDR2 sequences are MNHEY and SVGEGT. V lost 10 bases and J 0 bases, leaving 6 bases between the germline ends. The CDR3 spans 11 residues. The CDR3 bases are TGTGCCACCCTACACCAAGAGACCCAGTACTTC. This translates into CATLHQETQYF.

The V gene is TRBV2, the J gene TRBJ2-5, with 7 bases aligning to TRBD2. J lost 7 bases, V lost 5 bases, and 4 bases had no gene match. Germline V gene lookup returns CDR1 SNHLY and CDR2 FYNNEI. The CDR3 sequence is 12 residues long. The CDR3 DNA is TGTGCCAGCAGTCGTTCGGGAGGGACCCAGTACTTC. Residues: CASSRSGGTQYF.

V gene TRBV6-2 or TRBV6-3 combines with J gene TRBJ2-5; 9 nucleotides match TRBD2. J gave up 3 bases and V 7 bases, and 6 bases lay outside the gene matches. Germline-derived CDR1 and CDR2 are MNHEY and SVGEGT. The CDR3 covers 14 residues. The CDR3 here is CASTRGGGEETQYF. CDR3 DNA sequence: TGTGCCAGCACCCGCGGGGGGGGAGAAGAGACCCAGTACTTC.

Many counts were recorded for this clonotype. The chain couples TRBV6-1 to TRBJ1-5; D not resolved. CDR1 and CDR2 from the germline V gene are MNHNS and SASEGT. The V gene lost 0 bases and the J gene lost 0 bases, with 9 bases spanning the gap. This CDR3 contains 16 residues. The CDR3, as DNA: TGTGCCAGCAGTGAAGCGGGAGGAAATAGCAATCAGCCCCAGCATTTT. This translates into CASSEAGGNSNQPQHF.

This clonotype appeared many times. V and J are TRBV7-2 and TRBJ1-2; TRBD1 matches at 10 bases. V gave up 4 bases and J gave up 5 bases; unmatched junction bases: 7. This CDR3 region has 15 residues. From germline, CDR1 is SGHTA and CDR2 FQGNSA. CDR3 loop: CASSSRQGAHYGYTF. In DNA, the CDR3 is TGTGCCAGCAGCTCACGACAGGGGGCCCATTATGGCTACACCTTC. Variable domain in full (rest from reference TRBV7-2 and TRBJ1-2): GAGVSQSPSNKVTEKGKDVELRCDPISGHTALYWYRQSLGQGLEFLIYFQGNSAPDKSGLPSDRFSAERTGGSVSTLTIQRTQQEDSAVYLCASSSRQGAHYGYTFGSGTRLTVV.

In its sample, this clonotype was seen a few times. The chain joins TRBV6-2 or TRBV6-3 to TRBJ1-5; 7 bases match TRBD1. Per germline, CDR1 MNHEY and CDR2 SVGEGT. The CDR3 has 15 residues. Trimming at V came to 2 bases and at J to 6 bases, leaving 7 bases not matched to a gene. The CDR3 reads CASSYGDRATQPQHF. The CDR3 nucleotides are TGTGCCAGCAGTTACGGTGACAGGGCTACTCAGCCCCAGCATTTT.

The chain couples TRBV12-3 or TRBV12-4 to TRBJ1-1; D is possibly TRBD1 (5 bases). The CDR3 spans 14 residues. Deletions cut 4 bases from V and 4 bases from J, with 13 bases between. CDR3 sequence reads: CASSSEQVTTEAFF. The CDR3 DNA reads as TGTGCCAGCAGTTCCGAACAGGTGACCACTGAAGCTTTCTTT.

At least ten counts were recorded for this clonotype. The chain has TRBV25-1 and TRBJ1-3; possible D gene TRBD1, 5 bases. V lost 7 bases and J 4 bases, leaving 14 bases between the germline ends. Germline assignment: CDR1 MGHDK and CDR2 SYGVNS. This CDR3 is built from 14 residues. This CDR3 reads CASTIRGVGNTIYF. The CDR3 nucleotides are TGTGCCAGCACCATTCGGGGGGTCGGAAACACCATATATTTT.

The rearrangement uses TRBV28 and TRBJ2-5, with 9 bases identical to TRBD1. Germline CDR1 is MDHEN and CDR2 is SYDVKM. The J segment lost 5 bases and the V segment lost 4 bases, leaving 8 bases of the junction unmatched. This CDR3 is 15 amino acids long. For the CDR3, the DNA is TGTGCCAGCAGTTCCACCGGGACAGGGTTGGAGACCCAGTACTTC. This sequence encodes CASSSTGTGLETQYF.

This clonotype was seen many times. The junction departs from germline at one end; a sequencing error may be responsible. The CDR3 nucleotides are TGTGCCAGCAGTTCCCGGGACGGGCTAAGGTTT. Translation: CASSSRDGLRF. V is TRBV28 and J is TRBJ1-1; possibly TRBD1 for D (5 bases). Germline V gives CDR1 MDHEN, CDR2 SYDVKM. The CDR3 spans 11 residues.

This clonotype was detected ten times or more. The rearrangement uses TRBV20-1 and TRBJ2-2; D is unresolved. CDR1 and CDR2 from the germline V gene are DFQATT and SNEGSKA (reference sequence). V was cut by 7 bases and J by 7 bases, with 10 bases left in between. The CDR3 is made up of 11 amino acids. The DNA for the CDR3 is TGCAGTGTCATCAGGAGCGGGGAGCTGTTTTTT. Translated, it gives CSVIRSGELFF.

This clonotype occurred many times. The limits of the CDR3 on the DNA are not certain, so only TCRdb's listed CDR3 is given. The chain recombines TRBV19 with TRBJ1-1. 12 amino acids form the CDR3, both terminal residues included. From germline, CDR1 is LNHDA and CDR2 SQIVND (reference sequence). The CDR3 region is CASTSEGTEAFF.

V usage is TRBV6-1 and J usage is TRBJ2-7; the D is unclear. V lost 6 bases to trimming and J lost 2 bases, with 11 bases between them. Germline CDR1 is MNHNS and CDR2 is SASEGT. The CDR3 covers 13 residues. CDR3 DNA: TGTGCCAGCAGCTCTCCTCCCGCCTACGAGCAGTACTTC. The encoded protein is CASSSPPAYEQYF.

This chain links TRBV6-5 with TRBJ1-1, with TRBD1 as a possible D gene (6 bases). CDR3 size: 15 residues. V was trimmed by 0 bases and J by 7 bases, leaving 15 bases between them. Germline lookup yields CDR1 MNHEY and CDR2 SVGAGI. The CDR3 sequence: CASSYSSGGRLEAFF. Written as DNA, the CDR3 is TGTGCCAGCAGTTACTCATCCGGGGGCCGCCTTGAAGCTTTCTTT.

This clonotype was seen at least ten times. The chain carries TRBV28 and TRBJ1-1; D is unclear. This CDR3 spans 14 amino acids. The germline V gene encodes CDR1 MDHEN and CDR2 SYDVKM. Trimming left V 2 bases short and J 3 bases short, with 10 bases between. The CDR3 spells CASSLVGLDTEAFF. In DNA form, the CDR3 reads TGTGCCAGCAGTTTAGTGGGTTTGGACACTGAAGCTTTCTTT.

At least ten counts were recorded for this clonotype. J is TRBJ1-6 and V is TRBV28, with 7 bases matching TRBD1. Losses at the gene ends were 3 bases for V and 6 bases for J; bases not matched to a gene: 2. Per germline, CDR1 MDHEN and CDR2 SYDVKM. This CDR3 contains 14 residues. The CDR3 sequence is CASSFPGGNSPLHF. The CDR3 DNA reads TGTGCCAGCAGTTTCCCAGGGGGTAATTCACCCCTCCACTTT. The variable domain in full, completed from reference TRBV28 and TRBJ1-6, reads DVKVTQSSRYLVKRTGEKVFLECVQDMDHENMFWYRQDPGLGLRLIYFSYDVKMKEKGDIPEGYSVSREKKERFSLILESASTNQTSMYLCASSFPGGNSPLHFGNGTRLTVT.